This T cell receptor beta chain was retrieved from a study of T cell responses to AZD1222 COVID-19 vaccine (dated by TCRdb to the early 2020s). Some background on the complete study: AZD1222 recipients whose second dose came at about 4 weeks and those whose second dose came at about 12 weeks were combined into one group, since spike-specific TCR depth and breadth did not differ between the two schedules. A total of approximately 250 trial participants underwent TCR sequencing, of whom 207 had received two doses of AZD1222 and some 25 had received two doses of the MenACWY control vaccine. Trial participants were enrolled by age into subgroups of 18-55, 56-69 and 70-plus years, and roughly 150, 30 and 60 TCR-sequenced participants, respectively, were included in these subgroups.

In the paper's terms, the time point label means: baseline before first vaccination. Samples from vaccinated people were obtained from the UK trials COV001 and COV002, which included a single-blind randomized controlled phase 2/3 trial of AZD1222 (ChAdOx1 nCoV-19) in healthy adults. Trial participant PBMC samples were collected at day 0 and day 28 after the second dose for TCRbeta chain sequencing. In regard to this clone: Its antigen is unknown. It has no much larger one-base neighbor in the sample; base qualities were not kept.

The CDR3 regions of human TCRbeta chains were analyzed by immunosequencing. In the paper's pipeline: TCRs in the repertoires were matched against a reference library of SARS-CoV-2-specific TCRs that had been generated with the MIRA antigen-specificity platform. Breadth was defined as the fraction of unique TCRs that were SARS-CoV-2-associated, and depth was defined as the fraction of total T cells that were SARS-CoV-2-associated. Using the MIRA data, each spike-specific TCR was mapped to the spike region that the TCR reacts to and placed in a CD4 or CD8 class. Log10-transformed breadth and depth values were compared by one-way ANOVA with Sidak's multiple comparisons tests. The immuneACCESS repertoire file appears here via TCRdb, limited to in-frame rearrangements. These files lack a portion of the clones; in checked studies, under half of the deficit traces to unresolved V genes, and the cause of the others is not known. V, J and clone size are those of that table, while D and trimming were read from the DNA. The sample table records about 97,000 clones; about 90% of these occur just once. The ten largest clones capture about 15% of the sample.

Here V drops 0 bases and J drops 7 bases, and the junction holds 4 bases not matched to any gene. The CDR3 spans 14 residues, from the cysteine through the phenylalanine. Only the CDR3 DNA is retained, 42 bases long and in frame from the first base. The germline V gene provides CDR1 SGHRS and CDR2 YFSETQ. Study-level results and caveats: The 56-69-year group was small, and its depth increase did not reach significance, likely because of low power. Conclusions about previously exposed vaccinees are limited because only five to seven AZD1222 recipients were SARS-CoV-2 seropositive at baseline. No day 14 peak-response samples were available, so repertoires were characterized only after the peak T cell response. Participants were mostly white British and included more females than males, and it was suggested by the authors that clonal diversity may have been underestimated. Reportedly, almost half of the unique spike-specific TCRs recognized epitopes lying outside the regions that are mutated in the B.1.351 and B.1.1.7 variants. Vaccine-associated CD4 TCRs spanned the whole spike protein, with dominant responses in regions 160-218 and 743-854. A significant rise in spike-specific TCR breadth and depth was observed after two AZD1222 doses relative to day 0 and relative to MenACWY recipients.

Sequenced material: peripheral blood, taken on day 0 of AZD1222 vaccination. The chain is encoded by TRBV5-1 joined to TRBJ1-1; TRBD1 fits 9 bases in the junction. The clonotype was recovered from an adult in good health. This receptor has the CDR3 CASSLEGTGREAFF. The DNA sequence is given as TGCGCCAGCAGCTTGGAAGGGACAGGGCGTGAAGCTTTCTTT.